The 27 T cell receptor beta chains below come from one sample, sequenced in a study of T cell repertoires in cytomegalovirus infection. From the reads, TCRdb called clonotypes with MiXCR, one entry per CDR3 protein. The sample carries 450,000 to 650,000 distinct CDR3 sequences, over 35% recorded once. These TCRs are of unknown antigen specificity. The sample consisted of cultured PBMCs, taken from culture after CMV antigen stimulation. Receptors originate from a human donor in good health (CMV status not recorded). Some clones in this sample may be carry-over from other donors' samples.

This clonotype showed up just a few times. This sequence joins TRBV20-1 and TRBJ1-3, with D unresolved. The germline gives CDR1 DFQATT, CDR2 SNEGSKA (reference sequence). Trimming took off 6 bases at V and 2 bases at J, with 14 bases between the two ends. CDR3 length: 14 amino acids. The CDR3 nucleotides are TGCAGTGCAATCAGGAACCGGGCTGGAAACACCATATATTTT. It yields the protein CSAIRNRAGNTIYF.

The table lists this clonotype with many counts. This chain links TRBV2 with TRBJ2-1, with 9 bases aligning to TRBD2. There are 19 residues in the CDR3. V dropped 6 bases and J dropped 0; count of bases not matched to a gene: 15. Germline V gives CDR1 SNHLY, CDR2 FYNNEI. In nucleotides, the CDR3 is TGTGCCAGCAGGAGCCTTGGGGGACTAGCCCAAAGCTCCTACAATGAGCAGTTCTTC. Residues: CASRSLGGLAQSSYNEQFF. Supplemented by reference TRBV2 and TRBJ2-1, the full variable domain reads EPEVTQTPSHQVTQMGQEVILRCVPISNHLYFYWYRQILGQKVEFLVSFYNNEISEKSEIFDDQFSVERPDGSNFTLKIRSTKLEDSAMYFCASRSLGGLAQSSYNEQFFGPGTRLTVL.

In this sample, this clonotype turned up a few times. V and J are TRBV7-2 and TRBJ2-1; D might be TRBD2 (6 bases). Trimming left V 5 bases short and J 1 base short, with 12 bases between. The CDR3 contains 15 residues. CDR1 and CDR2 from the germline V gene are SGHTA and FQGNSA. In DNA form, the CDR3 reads TGTGCCAGCAGCGACGACGCGGGGTCCTACAATGAGCAGTTCTTC. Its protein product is CASSDDAGSYNEQFF.

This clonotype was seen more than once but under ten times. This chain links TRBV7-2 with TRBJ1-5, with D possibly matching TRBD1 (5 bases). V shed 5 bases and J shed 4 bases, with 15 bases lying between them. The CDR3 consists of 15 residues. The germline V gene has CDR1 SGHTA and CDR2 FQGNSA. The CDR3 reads CASSPGSSGNQPQHF. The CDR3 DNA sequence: TGTGCCAGCAGCCCGGGGAGTTCAGGGAATCAGCCCCAGCATTTT.

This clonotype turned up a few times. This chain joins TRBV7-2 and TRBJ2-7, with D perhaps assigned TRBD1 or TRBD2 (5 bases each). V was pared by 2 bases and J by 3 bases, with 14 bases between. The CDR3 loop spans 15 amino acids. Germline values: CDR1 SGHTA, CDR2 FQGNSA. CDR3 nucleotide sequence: TGTGCCAGCAGCTTAAACCCCGGGGCCCTCTACGAGCAGTACTTC. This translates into CASSLNPGALYEQYF.

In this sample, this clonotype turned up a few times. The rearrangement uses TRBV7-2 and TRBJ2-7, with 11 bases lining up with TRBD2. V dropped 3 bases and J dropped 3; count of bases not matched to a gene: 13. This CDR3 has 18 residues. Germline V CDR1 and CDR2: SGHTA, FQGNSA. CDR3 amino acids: CASSFIAGGQLWDYEQYF. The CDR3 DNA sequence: TGTGCCAGCAGCTTCATAGCGGGGGGGCAGCTGTGGGACTACGAGCAGTACTTC.

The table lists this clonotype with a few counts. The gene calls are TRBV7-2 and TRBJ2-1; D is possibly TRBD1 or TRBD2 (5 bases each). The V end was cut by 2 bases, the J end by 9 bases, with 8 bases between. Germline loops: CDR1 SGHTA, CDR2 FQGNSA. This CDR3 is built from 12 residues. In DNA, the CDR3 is TGTGCCAGCAGCTTATGGGGGACTGAGCAGTTCTTC. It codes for CASSLWGTEQFF.

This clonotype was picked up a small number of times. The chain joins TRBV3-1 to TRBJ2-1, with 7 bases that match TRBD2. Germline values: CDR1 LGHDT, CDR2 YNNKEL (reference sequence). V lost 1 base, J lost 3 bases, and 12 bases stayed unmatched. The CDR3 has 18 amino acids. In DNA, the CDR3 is TGTGCCAGCAGCCAAGTTTTTCTATGGTCTAGCGGCTACAATGAGCAGTTCTTC. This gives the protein CASSQVFLWSSGYNEQFF.

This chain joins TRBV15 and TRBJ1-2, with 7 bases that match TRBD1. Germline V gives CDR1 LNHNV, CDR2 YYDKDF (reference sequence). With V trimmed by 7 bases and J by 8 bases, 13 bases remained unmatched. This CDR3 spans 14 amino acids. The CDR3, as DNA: TGTGCCACCACCTTCGACAGGGATATTGGGGGCTACACCTTC. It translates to CATTFDRDIGGYTF.

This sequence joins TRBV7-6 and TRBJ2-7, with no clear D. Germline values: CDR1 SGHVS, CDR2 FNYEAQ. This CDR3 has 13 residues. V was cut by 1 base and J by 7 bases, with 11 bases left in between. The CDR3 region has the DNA TGTGCCAGCAGCTTAGAGGTAGGAGTAGAGCAGTACTTC. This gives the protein CASSLEVGVEQYF.

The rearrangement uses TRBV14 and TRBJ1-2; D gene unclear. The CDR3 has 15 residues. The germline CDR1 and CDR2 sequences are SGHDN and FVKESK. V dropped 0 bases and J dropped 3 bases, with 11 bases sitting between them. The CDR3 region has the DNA TGTGCCAGCAGCCAAGATACGGCAGTTCACTATGGCTACACCTTC. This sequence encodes CASSQDTAVHYGYTF.

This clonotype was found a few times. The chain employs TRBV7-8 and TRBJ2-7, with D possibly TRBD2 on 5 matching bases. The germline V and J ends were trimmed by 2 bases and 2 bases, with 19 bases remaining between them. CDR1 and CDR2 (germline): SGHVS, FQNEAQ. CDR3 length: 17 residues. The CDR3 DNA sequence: TGTGCCAGCAGCTTAAACATCGGAGGCCGGCGGGCCTACGAGCAGTACTTC. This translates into CASSLNIGGRRAYEQYF.

The DNA of the CDR3 is TGTGCCACCAGCAGGGAGCCCTACAATGAGCAGTTCTTC. It codes for CATSREPYNEQFF. This chain joins TRBV15 and TRBJ2-1; D is unresolved. Germline V CDR1 and CDR2: LNHNV, YYDKDF (reference sequence). Trimming took 3 bases from V and 2 from J, leaving 5 bases between them. The CDR3 has 13 residues. Full variable domain (missing parts from reference TRBV15 and TRBJ2-1): DAMVIQNPRYQVTQFGKPVTLSCSQTLNHNVMYWYQQKSSQAPKLLFHYYDKDFNNEADTPDNFQSRRPNTSFCFLDIRSPGLGDTAMYLCATSREPYNEQFFGPGTRLTVL.

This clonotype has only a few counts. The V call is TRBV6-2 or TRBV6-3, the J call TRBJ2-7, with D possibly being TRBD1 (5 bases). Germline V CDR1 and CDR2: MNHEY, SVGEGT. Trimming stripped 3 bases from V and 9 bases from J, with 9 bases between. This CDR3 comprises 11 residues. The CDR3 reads CASSYDSRQYF. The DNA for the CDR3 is TGTGCCAGCAGTTATGACAGCAGGCAGTACTTC.

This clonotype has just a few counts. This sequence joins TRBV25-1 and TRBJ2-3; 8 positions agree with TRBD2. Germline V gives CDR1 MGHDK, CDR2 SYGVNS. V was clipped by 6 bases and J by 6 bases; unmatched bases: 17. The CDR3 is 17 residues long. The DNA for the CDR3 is TGTGCCAGCAGAAAACCCAAGCCGGGAGGGGTGGGGGATACGCAGTATTTT. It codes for CASRKPKPGGVGDTQYF.

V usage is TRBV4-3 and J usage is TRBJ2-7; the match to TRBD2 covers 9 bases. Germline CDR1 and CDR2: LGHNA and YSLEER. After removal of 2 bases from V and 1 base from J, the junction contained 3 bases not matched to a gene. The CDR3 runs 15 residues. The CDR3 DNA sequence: TGCGCCAGCAGCCAACGACTAGCGGAGTCCTACGAGCAGTACTTC. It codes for CASSQRLAESYEQYF.

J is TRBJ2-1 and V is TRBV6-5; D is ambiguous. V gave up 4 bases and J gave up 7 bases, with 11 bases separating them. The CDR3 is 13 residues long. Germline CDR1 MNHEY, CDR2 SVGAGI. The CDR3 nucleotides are TGTGCCAGCAGTTCGGCCGTAGGTAATGAGCAGTTCTTC. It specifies CASSSAVGNEQFF.

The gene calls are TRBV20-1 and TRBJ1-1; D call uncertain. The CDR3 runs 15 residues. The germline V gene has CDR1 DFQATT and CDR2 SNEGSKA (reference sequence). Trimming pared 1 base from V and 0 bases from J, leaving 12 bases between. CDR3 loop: CSARGGTLMNTEAFF. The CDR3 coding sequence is TGCAGTGCTAGAGGAGGAACCCTCATGAACACTGAAGCTTTCTTT.

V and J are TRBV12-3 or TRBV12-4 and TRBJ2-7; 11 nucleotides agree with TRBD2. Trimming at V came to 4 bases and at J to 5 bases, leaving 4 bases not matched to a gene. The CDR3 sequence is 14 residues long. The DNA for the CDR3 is TGTGCCAGCAGTTCCCTAGCGGGAGGCGACGAGCAGTACTTC. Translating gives CASSSLAGGDEQYF.

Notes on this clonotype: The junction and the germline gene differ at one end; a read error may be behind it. The CDR3 region has the DNA TGTGCCAGCAGAACCAGCGATGTGCCCTCCACAGATACGCAGTATTTT. It yields the protein CASRTSDVPSTDTQYF. V and J are TRBV4-1 and TRBJ2-3, with D hard to call. This CDR3 comprises 16 residues. In germline, CDR1 is MGHRA, CDR2 YSYEKL.

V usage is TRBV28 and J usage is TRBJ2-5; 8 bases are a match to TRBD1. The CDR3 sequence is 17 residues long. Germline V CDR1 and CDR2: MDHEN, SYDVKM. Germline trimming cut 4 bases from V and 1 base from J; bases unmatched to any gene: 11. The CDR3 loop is CASSSSPGTGRQETQYF. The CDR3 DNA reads TGTGCCAGCAGTTCCAGTCCCGGGACAGGACGCCAAGAGACCCAGTACTTC.

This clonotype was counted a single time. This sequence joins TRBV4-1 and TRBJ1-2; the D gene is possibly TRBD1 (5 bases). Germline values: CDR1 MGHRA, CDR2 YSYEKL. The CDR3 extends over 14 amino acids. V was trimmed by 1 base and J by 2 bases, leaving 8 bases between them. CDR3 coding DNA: TGCGCCAGCAGCCAAGCAGGGCCAAACTATGGCTACACCTTC. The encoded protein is CASSQAGPNYGYTF.

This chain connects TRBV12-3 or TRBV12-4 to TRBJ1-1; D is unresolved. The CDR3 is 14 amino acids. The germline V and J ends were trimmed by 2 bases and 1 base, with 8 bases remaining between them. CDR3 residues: CASSLSLANTEAFF. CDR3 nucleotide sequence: TGTGCCAGCAGTTTATCCTTGGCGAACACTGAAGCTTTCTTT.

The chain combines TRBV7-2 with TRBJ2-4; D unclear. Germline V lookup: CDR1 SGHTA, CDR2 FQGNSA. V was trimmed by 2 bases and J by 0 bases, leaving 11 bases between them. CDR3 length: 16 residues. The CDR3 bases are TGTGCCAGCAGCTTAAGGACGGAGCTAGCCAAAAACATTCAGTACTTC. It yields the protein CASSLRTELAKNIQYF.

This CDR3 reads CASSQDSRNNEKLFF. CDR3 coding DNA: TGTGCCAGCAGCCAAGATTCACGGAATAATGAAAAACTGTTTTTT. This chain joins TRBV4-2 and TRBJ1-4; no clear D gene. V was clipped by 0 bases and J by 4 bases, with 9 bases between them. This CDR3 contains 15 residues. In germline, CDR1 is LGHNA, CDR2 YNFKEQ.

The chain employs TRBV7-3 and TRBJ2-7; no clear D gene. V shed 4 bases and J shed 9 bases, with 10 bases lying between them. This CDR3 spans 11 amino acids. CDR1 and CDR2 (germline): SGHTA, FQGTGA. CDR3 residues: CASSSPVRQYF. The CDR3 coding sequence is TGTGCCAGCAGCTCCCCTGTGCGGCAGTACTTC.

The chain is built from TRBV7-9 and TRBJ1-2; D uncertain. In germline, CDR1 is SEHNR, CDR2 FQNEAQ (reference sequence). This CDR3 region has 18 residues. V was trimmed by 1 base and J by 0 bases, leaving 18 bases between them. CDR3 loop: CASSLVHAGSTSNYGYTF. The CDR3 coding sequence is TGTGCCAGCAGCTTAGTCCACGCCGGCAGCACTTCTAACTATGGCTACACCTTC.